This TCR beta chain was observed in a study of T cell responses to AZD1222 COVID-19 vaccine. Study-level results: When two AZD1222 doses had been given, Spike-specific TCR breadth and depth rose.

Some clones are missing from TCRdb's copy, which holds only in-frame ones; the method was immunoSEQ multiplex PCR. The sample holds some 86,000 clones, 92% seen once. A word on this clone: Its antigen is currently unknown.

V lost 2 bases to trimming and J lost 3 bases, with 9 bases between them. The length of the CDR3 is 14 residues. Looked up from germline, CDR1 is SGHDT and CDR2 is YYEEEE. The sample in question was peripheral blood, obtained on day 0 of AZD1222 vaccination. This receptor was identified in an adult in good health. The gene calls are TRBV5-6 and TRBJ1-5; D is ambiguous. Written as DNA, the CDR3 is TGTGCCAGCAGCTTCGGGGTTACCAATCAGCCCCAGCATTTT. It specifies CASSFGVTNQPQHF.